This T cell receptor (beta chain) originates from a study of blood T cell repertoires in COVID-19. Looking at the study overall: COVID-19 samples, acute and convalescent, were from the United States, Italy and Spain. In each case, the material was cDNA or gDNA derived from T cells, B-cell-depleted T cells, or PBMCs.

The authors' processing: Scientists estimated how many nucleated cells there were by amplifying reference gene primers. Generated by immunoSEQ multiplex PCR, the TCRdb table keeps only in-frame clones and is missing some. Clone size and V and J calls were adopted from that table, with D and trimming inferred from the DNA. Among roughly 220,000 clones listed, roughly 84% were seen once. CDR1 is SGHAT and CDR2 is FQNNGV in the germline V gene. This CDR3 is 14 amino acids long. V lost 5 bases and J lost 3, with 14 bases in between. The chain employs TRBV11-2 and TRBJ2-7; D is ambiguous. The sample comprised peripheral blood. This clonotype was sampled from a man over 45 who had recovered from COVID-19. CDR3 coding DNA: TGTGCCAGCAGCATCGCCCTAACCGACTACGAGCAGTACTTC. Protein sequence: CASSIALTDYEQYF.